A selection of T cell receptor beta chains follows, all from one sample in a study of cytomegalovirus exposure and HLA in healthy donors. Sequencing used immunoSEQ multiplex PCR; TCRdb keeps in-frame clones, though not all of them. The repertoire holds 160,000 or so clones, with roughly 79% as singletons. Sequencing was done on a sample of PBMCs. These receptors all stem from a woman between 50 and 59 years old in good health and CMV-seronegative. The CDR3 runs from the conserved cysteine through the conserved F or W. Each record gives: V gene, clone size, D gene, J gene, CDR3 protein, CDR3 DNA. A D gene is named only where the DNA matches it firmly. Clone size appears in some rows only: once, few, many, or a class for an expanded clone.

TRBV6-1	few	.	TRBJ2-7	CASGGRQLTYEQYF	TGTGCCAGCGGTGGGCGACAGTTAACCTACGAGCAGTACTTC
TRBV11-3	.	TRBD1	TRBJ2-7	CASSSTRGQGGEQYF	TGTGCCAGCAGTTCGACACGAGGACAGGGTGGGGAGCAGTACTTC
TRBV29-1	.	TRBD1	TRBJ2-7	CSAVGQAYEQYF	TGCAGCGCAGTGGGACAGGCCTACGAGCAGTACTTC
TRBV18	few	.	TRBJ1-6	CASSPKDLPSGSPLHF	TGTGCCAGCTCACCAAAGGATCTACCGTCGGGGTCACCCCTCCACTTT
TRBV7-9	.	.	TRBJ2-5	CASSLGSQETQYF	TGTGCCAGCAGCTTAGGCAGCCAAGAGACCCAGTACTTC
TRBV7-9	.	.	TRBJ2-7	CASRFRNYEQYF	TGTGCCAGCAGATTCAGGAACTACGAGCAGTACTTC
TRBV9	.	TRBD1	TRBJ2-7	CASSGQGKSSEQYF	TGTGCCAGCAGCGGACAGGGAAAAAGCTCCGAGCAGTACTTC
TRBV5-4	.	TRBD1	TRBJ2-3	CASSTVLDRVTDTQYF	TGTGCCAGCAGCACGGTCTTAGACAGGGTCACAGATACGCAGTATTTT
TRBV7-9	.	.	TRBJ2-7	CASSFSLGGYHYEQYF	TGTGCCAGCAGCTTCTCCCTCGGGGGATACCACTACGAGCAGTACTTC
TRBV7-8	once	TRBD2	TRBJ2-3	CASTQPSGRYTDTQYF	TGTGCCAGCACCCAACCGAGCGGGAGGTACACAGATACGCAGTATTTT
TRBV6-5	.	.	TRBJ1-3	CASRQQGEGGNTIYF	TGTGCCAGCAGGCAACAGGGTGAGGGTGGAAACACCATATATTTT
TRBV7-2	.	.	TRBJ1-2	CASSLAATHYGYTF	TGTGCCAGCAGCTTAGCAGCGACTCACTATGGCTACACCTTC
TRBV5-4	.	.	TRBJ2-5	CASSIRGWYQETQYF	TGTGCCAGCAGCATTCGAGGGTGGTACCAAGAGACCCAGTACTTC
TRBV2	.	.	TRBJ2-2	CASQNANTGELFF	TGTGCCAGCCAGAACGCGAACACCGGGGAGCTGTTTTTT
TRBV2	.	.	TRBJ2-6	CASRDGGLGRGANVLTF	TGTGCCAGCAGGGACGGCGGTCTTGGGAGGGGGGCCAACGTCCTGACTTTC
TRBV2	.	TRBD2	TRBJ2-3	CASSESSGRATDTQYF	TGTGCCAGCAGTGAGTCGAGCGGGAGGGCCACAGATACGCAGTATTTT
TRBV11-2	once	TRBD2	TRBJ2-1	CASSLLREPPNEQFF	TGTGCCAGCAGCTTGTTGCGGGAGCCCCCCAATGAGCAGTTCTTC
TRBV11-2	.	.	TRBJ1-2	CASSLTGWAGYGYTF	TGTGCCAGCAGCTTAACGGGTTGGGCGGGGTATGGCTACACCTTC
TRBV19	once	TRBD1	TRBJ2-5	CASSIMVRDRGETQYF	TGTGCCAGTAGTATAATGGTGCGGGACAGGGGAGAGACCCAGTACTTC
TRBV5-1	.	TRBD2	TRBJ2-2	CASSLLGTSGTGELFF	TGCGCCAGCAGCTTGCTGGGGACTAGCGGGACCGGGGAGCTGTTTTTT
TRBV2	.	.	TRBJ2-3	CASSETGSTDTQYF	TGTGCCAGCAGTGAAACGGGGAGCACAGATACGCAGTATTTT
TRBV27	few	.	TRBJ2-1	CASSFASPSAGLQDNEQFF	TGTGCCAGCAGTTTCGCCTCACCCTCCGCGGGACTGCAAGACAATGAGCAGTTCTTC
TRBV6-6	.	.	TRBJ2-1	CASTHRVSYNEQFF	TGTGCCAGCACACACCGTGTTTCCTACAATGAGCAGTTCTTC
TRBV6-5	once	.	TRBJ1-1	CASSPAGTEAFF	TGTGCCAGCAGCCCGGCGGGGACTGAAGCTTTCTTT
TRBV5-1	.	TRBD1	TRBJ1-3	CASSPGTGGNTIYF	TGCGCCAGCAGCCCCGGGACAGGCGGAAACACCATATATTTT
TRBV6-5	.	TRBD1	TRBJ2-7	CASRTDRDYEQYF	TGTGCCAGCAGGACCGACAGGGACTACGAGCAGTACTTC
TRBV28	once	TRBD1	TRBJ1-2	CASSSQGGYGYTF	TGTGCCAGCAGTTCGCAGGGGGGCTATGGCTACACCTTC
TRBV6-4	few	.	TRBJ2-2	CASSEQVNTGELFF	TGTGCCAGCAGTGAGCAGGTGAACACCGGGGAGCTGTTTTTT
TRBV7-9	once	.	TRBJ2-7	CSSRLQGYEQYF	TGTTCCAGCAGGCTACAGGGCTACGAGCAGTACTTC
TRBV4-1	.	.	TRBJ1-5	CASSQTDSNQPQHF	TGCGCCAGCAGCCAGACAGATAGCAATCAGCCCCAGCATTTT